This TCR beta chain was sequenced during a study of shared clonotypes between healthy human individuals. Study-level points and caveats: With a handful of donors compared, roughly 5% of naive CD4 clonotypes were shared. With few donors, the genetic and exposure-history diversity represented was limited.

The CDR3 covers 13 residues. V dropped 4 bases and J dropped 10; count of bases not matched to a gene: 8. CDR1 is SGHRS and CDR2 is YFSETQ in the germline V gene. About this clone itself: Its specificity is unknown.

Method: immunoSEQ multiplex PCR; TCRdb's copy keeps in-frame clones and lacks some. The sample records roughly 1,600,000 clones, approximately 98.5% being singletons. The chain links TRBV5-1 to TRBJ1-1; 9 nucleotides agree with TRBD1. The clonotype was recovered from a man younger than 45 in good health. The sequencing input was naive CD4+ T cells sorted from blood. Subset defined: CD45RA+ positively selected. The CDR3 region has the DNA TGCGCCAGCAGCCGGGACAGGGTTGATGTAGCTTTCTTT. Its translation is CASSRDRVDVAFF.